The rows below give T cell receptor beta chains drawn from one sample of a study of CD8 T cells in Susac syndrome. TCRdb re-called the immunoSEQ multiplex PCR reads through MiXCR, storing one row per CDR3 protein. The sample shows approximately 120,000 distinct CDR3 sequences, about 94% of them seen only once. The specimen was CD8+ T cells from PBMCs. Receptors were obtained from a human donor with Susac syndrome. Each CDR3 is given without its conserved first and last residue.

j_call v_call cdr3_aa
TRBJ2-1 TRBV4-3 ASSQDGQDSSYNEQF
TRBJ1-1 TRBV4-3 ASSRDRGPNTEAF
TRBJ1-1 TRBV19 ASSFTLEADTEAF
TRBJ2-2 TRBV7-8 ASSLATLAAGAGELF
TRBJ1-2 TRBV29-1 SASGGFYGYT
TRBJ2-7 TRBV7-9 ASSLGPETYEQY
TRBJ1-3 TRBV3-1 ASQPFGGNTIY
TRBJ2-5 TRBV20-1 SASPAGSEETQY
TRBJ1-6 TRBV4-3 ASSSGQGGSPLH
TRBJ2-1 TRBV4-1 ASSPSERGGHREQF
TRBJ2-7 TRBV4-1 ASSQAPSSYEQY
TRBJ1-1 TRBV14 ASSQVPGLPNTEAF
TRBJ1-1 TRBV25-1 ASSFGPFTEAF
TRBJ1-5 TRBV11-2 ASSPKGEGQPQH
TRBJ1-6 TRBV7-2 ASSPSQGWANNSPLH
TRBJ1-4 TRBV25-1 ASIWDEKLF
TRBJ2-5 TRBV4-2 ASSQDLADQETQY
TRBJ2-7 TRBV10-3 AISESLSGYEQY
TRBJ1-5 TRBV30 AWSVIWNQPQH
TRBJ1-1 TRBV6-6 ASRDLQRNTEAF
TRBJ2-3 TRBV4-1 ASSHSTGEFADTQY
TRBJ2-2 TRBV10-3 AISGNGDTGELF
TRBJ2-5 TRBV7-9 ASSSSNEGTQY
TRBJ2-5 TRBV7-9 ASSHTGPSQY
TRBJ2-7 TRBV30 AWSEGGREQY
TRBJ2-7 TRBV6-5 ASSNPGQEYEQY
TRBJ2-1 TRBV7-9 ASSNRDSDNEQF
TRBJ2-3 TRBV12-5 ASGLMIIRDRGDTQY
TRBJ2-5 TRBV6-5 ASSYLKARETQY
TRBJ1-3 TRBV19 ASSANREGTGNTIY
TRBJ1-1 TRBV4-1 ASSPYRGSTEAF
TRBJ2-1 TRBV10-3 AISESGSGMINEQF
TRBJ2-7 TRBV7-2 ASSRTLLAGASNEQY